These 26 T cell receptor beta chains came from one sample sequenced in a study of T-cell reconstitution after alpha-beta-depleted transplantation in children (dated by TCRdb to about 2016). Libraries were made using PCR. Sequencer: Illumina HiSeq 2500. TCR library preparation used molecular barcoding, with unique molecular identifiers applied to normalize quantification of the TCRbeta repertoire. Starting from the raw public reads, TCRdb applied fastp trimming at Q25, assembled clones with MiXCR and retained in-frame beta chains. Rows merge per CDR3 protein into single entries with the most common DNA and genes. The sample table contains 400,000 to 500,000 distinct CDR3 sequences; only one count was recorded for about a tenth of them. Clones ranked in the top ten supply roughly 6% of the sample. The sequenced sample was PBMCs from the stem cell graft donor, obtained from the stem cell graft. These receptors were obtained from a human donor who donated a stem cell graft to a child with acute myeloid leukemia.

The rearrangement links TRBV28 to TRBJ1-5, with D unclear. Germline V lookup: CDR1 MDHEN, CDR2 SYDVKM. V was pared by 6 bases and J by 2 bases, with 14 bases between. This CDR3 spans 15 amino acids. The chain's CDR3 is CASRGPSSGNQPQHF. In DNA form, the CDR3 reads TGTGCCAGCAGGGGTCCATCAAGTGGCAATCAGCCCCAGCATTTT. The complete variable domain, with remaining parts taken from reference TRBV28 and TRBJ1-5, reads DVKVTQSSRYLVKRTGEKVFLECVQDMDHENMFWYRQDPGLGLRLIYFSYDVKMKEKGDIPEGYSVSREKKERFSLILESASTNQTSMYLCASRGPSSGNQPQHFGDGTRLSIL.

This clonotype was observed at least ten times. This chain joins TRBV12-3 or TRBV12-4 and TRBJ2-2, with 8 bases aligning to TRBD2. V dropped 6 bases and J dropped 7; count of bases not matched to a gene: 10. The CDR3 is made up of 15 amino acids. The CDR3 DNA follows: TGTGCCAGCAGCTCCTATAGCGGGATGAGCGGGGAGCTGTTTTTT. Its protein product is CASSSYSGMSGELFF.

V is TRBV20-1 and J is TRBJ1-5; 7 bases match TRBD1. Unmatched junction bases numbered 16, after V lost 1 base and J lost 7 bases. The length of the CDR3 is 17 residues. Germline V lookup: CDR1 DFQATT, CDR2 SNEGSKA (reference sequence). The CDR3 sequence is CSARAHGDRGPGQPQHF. CDR3 bases: TGCAGTGCTAGAGCCCATGGGGACAGAGGTCCCGGGCAGCCCCAGCATTTT.

A few counts support this clonotype. V and J are TRBV5-5 and TRBJ2-1, with TRBD1 as a possible D gene (6 bases). Trimming took 0 bases from V and 3 from J, leaving 10 bases between them. The CDR3 is made up of 15 amino acids. Germline V gene lookup returns CDR1 SGHKS and CDR2 YYEKEE (reference sequence). CDR3 sequence reads: CASSLDRVNYNEQFF. The CDR3 region has the DNA TGTGCCAGCAGCTTGGACAGGGTCAACTACAATGAGCAGTTCTTC. The full variable domain, its missing parts supplied by reference TRBV5-5 and TRBJ2-1, is DAGVTQSPTHLIKTRGQQVTLRCSPISGHKSVSWYQQVLGQGPQFIFQYYEKEERGRGNFPDRFSARQFPNYSSELNVNALLLGDSALYLCASSLDRVNYNEQFFGPGTRLTVL.

This clonotype was recorded a few times. V is TRBV4-1 and J is TRBJ1-2; no definite D call. The CDR3 runs to 15 residues. Germline V lookup: CDR1 MGHRA, CDR2 YSYEKL. V was trimmed by 1 base and J by 6 bases, leaving 15 bases between them. CDR3 sequence: CASSQVVWGTNGYTF. CDR3 bases: TGCGCCAGCAGCCAAGTGGTTTGGGGAACCAATGGCTACACCTTC.

The chain is built from TRBV10-3 and TRBJ2-6; D not certain. CDR1 is ENHRY, CDR2 SYGVKD, per germline. The CDR3 contains 16 residues. V shed 1 base and J shed 0 bases, with 7 bases lying between them. The CDR3 DNA follows: TGTGCCATCAGTGAGTTTGGCGGCTCTGGGGCCAACGTCCTGACTTTC. This codes for CAISEFGGSGANVLTF.

This clonotype has a count of ten or more. The V gene is TRBV10-3, the J gene TRBJ1-2; 10 positions agree with TRBD1. V gave up 9 bases and J gave up 5 bases; unmatched junction bases: 9. This CDR3 comprises 14 residues. Per germline, CDR1 ENHRY and CDR2 SYGVKD. The CDR3 spells CAMKTGTGEYGYTF. The CDR3, as DNA: TGTGCCATGAAGACCGGGACAGGGGAATATGGCTACACCTTC.

This clonotype turned up a few times. V gene TRBV7-9 combines with J gene TRBJ2-7; 7 nucleotides line up with TRBD1. Germline V gene data show CDR1 as SEHNR and CDR2 as FQNEAQ (reference sequence). J gave up 1 base and V 11 bases, and 8 bases lay outside the gene matches. There are 13 residues in the CDR3. DNA of the CDR3: TGTGCCGTTCGGACAGGCCAATCCTACGAGCAGTACGTC. It translates to CAVRTGQSYEQYV.

This clonotype showed up just a few times. The chain carries TRBV20-1 and TRBJ2-3; 10 nucleotides agree with TRBD1. V trimming: 5 bases; J trimming: 6 bases; junction bases outside the gene matches: 5. Germline lookup yields CDR1 DFQATT and CDR2 SNEGSKA (reference sequence). The CDR3 covers 13 residues. The CDR3 reads CSASRTGGDTQYF. CDR3 nucleotides: TGCAGTGCTTCACGGACAGGGGGGGATACGCAGTATTTT.

This clonotype has only a few counts. This chain joins TRBV15 and TRBJ2-1; 8 positions match TRBD2. Per the germline V gene, CDR1 is LNHNV and CDR2 is YYDKDF (reference sequence). Unmatched junction bases numbered 6, after V lost 5 bases and J lost 9 bases. CDR3 length: 13 amino acids. The CDR3 region is CATSPSGGVEQFF. The CDR3 DNA reads as TGTGCCACCAGCCCCTCCGGGGGGGTTGAGCAGTTCTTC.

V usage is TRBV6-1 and J usage is TRBJ1-2, with TRBD1 matching 12 bases. CDR3 length: 17 residues. Trimming removed 6 bases from V and 7 bases from J; junction bases left unmatched: 15. Germline V lookup: CDR1 MNHNS, CDR2 SASEGT. The CDR3, as DNA: TGTGCCAGCAGCATTAATACCGGGACAGGGGGCCGGGGTGGCTACACCTTC. Amino acid sequence: CASSINTGTGGRGGYTF.

V gene TRBV7-2 combines with J gene TRBJ1-4; D possibly corresponds to TRBD1 (6 bases). CDR3 length equals 16 residues. Germline V lookup: CDR1 SGHTA, CDR2 FQGNSA. The V gene lost 5 bases and the J gene lost 4 bases, with 17 bases spanning the gap. The CDR3 DNA sequence: TGTGCCAGCAGCCCTCAGGACAGCCTTTATAATGAAAAACTGTTTTTT. Protein: CASSPQDSLYNEKLFF.

This clonotype was recorded a few times. V is TRBV9 and J is TRBJ2-3; TRBD2 agrees at 7 bases. In germline, CDR1 is SGDLS, CDR2 YYNGEE. The trim removed 3 bases at V and 3 bases at J, leaving 7 bases unmatched. This CDR3 has 15 amino acids. As DNA, the CDR3 is TGTGCCAGCAGCGCCCTAGCGGAAAATACAGATACGCAGTATTTT. Amino acids: CASSALAENTDTQYF.

This clonotype was recorded a few times. The rearrangement links TRBV4-1 to TRBJ1-2; D unresolved. CDR3 size: 12 residues. The V and J ends lost 8 bases and 2 bases respectively, with 9 bases between them. CDR1 MGHRA and CDR2 YSYEKL come from the germline V gene. CDR3 protein: CASGSLNYGYTF. CDR3 coding DNA: TGCGCCAGCGGTTCCCTGAACTATGGCTACACCTTC.

V usage is TRBV10-3 and J usage is TRBJ2-1; 13 bases match TRBD2. Germline values: CDR1 ENHRY, CDR2 SYGVKD. This CDR3 has 14 amino acids. Trimming at V came to 11 bases and at J to 7 bases, leaving 8 bases not matched to a gene. CDR3 sequence (DNA): TGTGCCTCCGAAAGGACTAGCGGGAGTAATGAGCAGTTCTTC. As protein: CASERTSGSNEQFF.

This chain connects TRBV4-3 to TRBJ1-1; D gene ambiguous. Trimming took 1 base from V and 6 from J, leaving 12 bases between them. The CDR3 length is 14 residues. CDR1 is LGHNA and CDR2 is YSLEER in the germline V gene. CDR3 region: CASSQGRGSSEAFF. The CDR3 DNA reads as TGCGCCAGCAGCCAAGGACGAGGGAGCTCTGAAGCTTTCTTT.

The J gene is TRBJ2-1, the V gene TRBV29-1; TRBD2 matches 7 bases. The ends lost 3 bases at V and 6 bases at J; junction bases unmatched: 8. Germline assignment: CDR1 SQVTM and CDR2 ANQGSEA. CDR3 size: 14 residues. CDR3 in amino acids: CSVEGSGTGNEQFF. The CDR3 bases are TGCAGCGTTGAGGGGAGCGGGACGGGCAATGAGCAGTTCTTC.

This clonotype was seen only a few times. The chain is built from TRBV9 and TRBJ2-3; D is unclear. V was pared by 4 bases and J by 3 bases, with 9 bases between. The CDR3 spans 13 residues. In germline, CDR1 is SGDLS, CDR2 YYNGEE. Here the CDR3 DNA reads TGTGCCAGCAGCCCTCGGATGACAGATACGCAGTATTTT. This translates into CASSPRMTDTQYF.

This clonotype was found a few times. The rearrangement joins TRBV6-5 to TRBJ2-1; 8 bases agree with TRBD2. V lost 3 bases to trimming and J lost 9 bases; unmatched junction nucleotides: 4. Germline assignment: CDR1 MNHEY and CDR2 SVGAGI. This CDR3 comprises 13 residues. In DNA, the CDR3 is TGTGCCAGCAGTTATGCTGCGGGAGGTGAGCAGTTCTTC. Protein: CASSYAAGGEQFF.

This clonotype was counted only a few times. The chain recombines TRBV4-1 with TRBJ2-3, with 9 nucleotides matching TRBD2. Germline V gene data show CDR1 as MGHRA and CDR2 as YSYEKL. The length of the CDR3 is 16 residues. J was trimmed by 1 base and V by 6 bases; bases with no gene match: 8. CDR3 region: CASSPTPSGGTDTQYF. Written as DNA, the CDR3 is TGCGCCAGCAGTCCTACGCCTAGCGGGGGCACAGATACGCAGTATTTT.

The chain uses TRBV5-1 and TRBJ1-2; 10 nucleotides align to TRBD1. The CDR3 consists of 15 residues. V shed 4 bases, J shed 4 bases, and the junction held 7 bases outside the gene matches. The germline CDR1 and CDR2 sequences are SGHRS and YFSETQ. The CDR3 spells CASSQRQGAGYGYTF. The DNA for the CDR3 is TGCGCCAGCAGCCAAAGACAGGGGGCTGGCTATGGCTACACCTTC.

The chain carries TRBV12-3 or TRBV12-4 and TRBJ2-3, with 10 bases fitting TRBD2. CDR3 size: 14 residues. CDR3 sequence (DNA): TGTGCTACCTCTAGCGGGAGAACTCCAGATACGCAGTATTTT. Translated: CATSSGRTPDTQYF.

This clonotype was recorded a few times. The chain combines TRBV29-1 with TRBJ2-5; 10 bases are a match to TRBD2. CDR3 length: 15 residues. Trimming took 4 bases from V and 4 from J; bases not matched to a gene: 9. Germline CDR1 and CDR2: SQVTM and ANQGSEA. DNA of the CDR3: TGCAGCGTTGCTGATAGCGGGGGGCGGCGAGAGACCCAGTACTTC. Its translation is CSVADSGGRRETQYF.

The chain carries TRBV29-1 and TRBJ2-1; weak D call: TRBD2 (6 bases). The germline V and J ends were trimmed by 6 bases and 4 bases, with 10 bases remaining between them. This CDR3 spans 12 amino acids. Germline V gene data show CDR1 as SQVTM and CDR2 as ANQGSEA. CDR3 DNA: TGCAGCGTGCAGACTAGGTACAATGAGCAGTTCTTC. Protein sequence: CSVQTRYNEQFF.

The chain uses TRBV7-6 and TRBJ2-5; TRBD2 aligns across 11 bases. V shed 6 bases and J 5 bases; nucleotides not matched to a gene: 5. The CDR3 is made up of 14 amino acids. The germline V gene encodes CDR1 SGHVS and CDR2 FNYEAQ. The CDR3 nucleotides read TGTGCCAGCAGACTGACTAGCGGGGCGGAGACCCAGTACTTC. This codes for CASRLTSGAETQYF.

This clonotype came up a few times. This chain uses TRBV20-1 with TRBJ2-7, with 10 nucleotides matching TRBD2. Germline V gene data show CDR1 as DFQATT and CDR2 as SNEGSKA (reference sequence). CDR3 length: 14 amino acids. The ends lost 6 bases at V and 5 bases at J; junction bases unmatched: 10. The CDR3 DNA sequence: TGCAGTGCGAAAACTAGCGGGAAGGCCAACGAGCAGTACTTC. This encodes CSAKTSGKANEQYF.